The 20 T cell receptor beta chains presented below share a single source sample, sequenced in a study of cytomegalovirus exposure and HLA in healthy donors (dated by TCRdb to the late 2010s). The method was the immunoSEQ multiplex PCR assay. A mixture of 60 forward primers for TCR Vbeta segments and 13 reverse primers for TCR Jbeta segments was used in the multiplex PCR. TCRdb holds this immuneACCESS table with in-frame rearrangements only. Some clones are missing; in checked studies, unresolved V genes explain under half, and the rest has no known cause. The sample table shows roughly 190,000 clones, and about 85% are seen once. About 3.8% of the sample belongs to the ten largest clones. Sequenced input: PBMCs. The receptors were sampled from a man aged 50 to 59 in good health and CMV-seronegative.

The V gene is TRBV4-1, the J gene TRBJ2-3, with unresolved D. Trimming removed 5 bases at V and 6 bases at J, with 3 bases between. Germline lookup yields CDR1 MGHRA and CDR2 YSYEKL. This CDR3 is built from 10 residues. The DNA of the CDR3 is TGCGCCAGCAGCGCGGATACGCAGTATTTT. This sequence encodes CASSADTQYF.

This clone has only one observation. The chain has TRBV5-6 and TRBJ1-2; D is uncertain. Germline CDR1 is SGHDT and CDR2 is YYEEEE. The ends were cut back, 2 bases at V and 10 bases at J, with 9 bases in the middle. The CDR3 contains 11 residues. The CDR3 DNA is TGTGCCAGCAGCTTTAGCGATGACTACACCTTC. Translating gives CASSFSDDYTF.

This clone has a single count. This chain joins TRBV7-8 and TRBJ1-2; 11 bases map to TRBD1. The CDR3 loop spans 15 amino acids. Germline CDR1 reads SGHVS; CDR2 reads FQNEAQ. V lost 3 bases and J lost 5; bases outside the gene matches: 5. CDR3 protein: CASSFGDRGAYGYTF. The CDR3, as DNA: TGTGCCAGCAGCTTCGGGGACAGGGGGGCATATGGCTACACCTTC.

The rearrangement joins TRBV18 to TRBJ1-5; 7 nucleotides match TRBD1. There are 13 residues in the CDR3. After removal of 6 bases from V and 3 bases from J, the junction contained 2 bases not matched to a gene. Germline lookup yields CDR1 KGHSH and CDR2 LQKENI. CDR3 sequence: CASSTGFNQPQHF. The CDR3 region has the DNA TGTGCCAGCTCGACAGGGTTCAATCAGCCCCAGCATTTT. The full variable domain, rest sourced from reference TRBV18 and TRBJ1-5, is NAGVMQNPRHLVRRRGQEARLRCSPMKGHSHVYWYRQLPEEGLKFMVYLQKENIIDESGMPKERFSAEFPKEGPSILRIQQVVRGDSAAYFCASSTGFNQPQHFGDGTRLSIL.

The gene calls are TRBV11-1 and TRBJ2-3; 12 bases map to TRBD2. The germline CDR1 and CDR2 sequences are SGHAT and FQDESV (reference sequence). The CDR3 runs 17 residues. V gave up 4 bases and J gave up 1 base; unmatched junction bases: 6. CDR3 amino acids: CASSSTLAGGGTDTQYF. The DNA for the CDR3 is TGTGCCAGCAGCTCAACACTAGCGGGGGGCGGCACAGATACGCAGTATTTT.

The chain recombines TRBV5-5 with TRBJ1-6, with a possible D match to TRBD1 (5 bases). CDR1 is SGHKS and CDR2 is YYEKEE in the germline V gene (reference sequence). The CDR3 is made up of 15 amino acids. V lost 4 bases to trimming and J lost 5 bases, with 13 bases between them. The CDR3, as DNA: TGTGCCAGCAGCCGACAGCCTGAACATAATTCACCCCTCCACTTT. Protein product: CASSRQPEHNSPLHF.

The rearrangement links TRBV12-5 to TRBJ1-2; the D is unclear. CDR3 length: 14 residues. V gave up 6 bases and J gave up 4 bases, with 15 bases separating them. Germline V gene lookup returns CDR1 LGHNT and CDR2 FRNRAP. The CDR3 is CASGPHTIPYGYTF. The CDR3 bases are TGTGCTAGTGGCCCACACACCATACCCTATGGCTACACCTTC. Using reference TRBV12-5 and TRBJ1-2 for the parts outside the CDR3, the full variable domain is DARVTQTPRHKVTEMGQEVTMRCQPILGHNTVFWYRQTMMQGLELLAYFRNRAPLDDSGMPKDRFSAEMPDATLATLKIQPSEPRDSAVYFCASGPHTIPYGYTFGSGTRLTVV.

This chain joins TRBV30 and TRBJ2-1; D might be TRBD2 (6 bases). The CDR3 is 13 residues long. V was cut by 3 bases and J by 10 bases, with 16 bases left in between. The germline gives CDR1 GTSNPN, CDR2 SVGIG (reference sequence). The CDR3 DNA reads as TGTGCCTGGAGGGGGGGAAAGGTCCGGGAGCAGTTCTTC. Its protein product is CAWRGGKVREQFF.

The V gene is TRBV10-3, the J gene TRBJ2-7; 9 positions match TRBD2. The ends lost 8 bases at V and 3 bases at J; junction bases unmatched: 8. The CDR3 consists of 14 residues. CDR1 is ENHRY and CDR2 is SYGVKD in the germline V gene. The CDR3 protein is CAIGRGTSIYEQYF. For the CDR3, the DNA is TGTGCCATCGGACGTGGGACTAGCATCTACGAGCAGTACTTC.

J is TRBJ2-7 and V is TRBV7-6, with 11 bases identical to TRBD1. Per the germline V gene, CDR1 is SGHVS and CDR2 is FNYEAQ. The length of the CDR3 is 14 residues. The trim removed 5 bases at V and 7 bases at J, leaving 7 bases unmatched. The CDR3 loop reads CASSPDRGLGEQYF. The CDR3 bases are TGTGCCAGCAGCCCGGACAGGGGGCTAGGAGAGCAGTACTTC.

The chain joins TRBV4-3 to TRBJ2-5; TRBD2 might be the D (7 bases). CDR1 is LGHNA and CDR2 is YSLEER in the germline V gene. Trimming pared 4 bases from V and 5 bases from J, leaving 17 bases between. There are 15 residues in the CDR3. CDR3 region: CASSPEGGASETQYF. CDR3 coding DNA: TGCGCCAGCAGCCCAGAGGGGGGGGCCTCGGAGACCCAGTACTTC.

The chain carries TRBV6-5 and TRBJ2-7; tentative D call: TRBD1 (5 bases). Trimming stripped 2 bases from V and 2 bases from J, with 16 bases between. This CDR3 is built from 16 residues. Germline CDR1 is MNHEY and CDR2 is SVGAGI. In DNA form, the CDR3 reads TGTGCCAGCAGTTACACAAGGGGCGGACACACCTACGAGCAGTACTTC. It is translated as CASSYTRGGHTYEQYF.

In DNA form, the CDR3 reads TGTGCCAGCAGCGTAGACCCAAACTACGACTCTGGAAACACCATATATTTT. It specifies CASSVDPNYDSGNTIYF. V gene TRBV9 combines with J gene TRBJ1-3; D is ambiguous. The CDR3 has 17 amino acids. The V gene's germline CDR1 is SGDLS and CDR2 YYNGEE. V was cut by 0 bases and J by 0 bases, with 13 bases left in between.

This chain links TRBV9 with TRBJ2-5, with D perhaps matching TRBD2 (6 bases). Germline V CDR1 and CDR2: SGDLS, YYNGEE. V was pared by 0 bases and J by 5 bases, with 14 bases between. This CDR3 has 15 amino acids. The CDR3 coding sequence is TGTGCCAGCAGCGTAGTGGCTAGCGACGGGGAGACCCAGTACTTC. Translated: CASSVVASDGETQYF.

V and J are TRBV5-4 and TRBJ1-4, with D possibly TRBD1 on 5 matching bases. This CDR3 contains 15 residues. Trimming stripped 4 bases from V and 6 bases from J, with 16 bases between. The V gene's germline CDR1 is SGHNT and CDR2 YYREEE (reference sequence). The CDR3 nucleotides read TGTGCCAGCAGCCCCGGGAGGGGTGGGGATGAAAAACTGTTTTTT. It specifies CASSPGRGGDEKLFF.

The chain carries TRBV19 and TRBJ1-2, with D possibly TRBD1 on 5 matching bases. Germline V gene sequence: CDR1 LNHDA, CDR2 SQIVND (reference sequence). The CDR3 has 13 residues. Trimming took 6 bases from V and 0 from J, leaving 8 bases between them. CDR3 bases: TGTGCCAGTAGAGGACACCCTAACTATGGCTACACCTTC. It translates to CASRGHPNYGYTF.

V gene TRBV6-1 combines with J gene TRBJ1-5; 9 bases fit TRBD1. CDR1 and CDR2 (germline): MNHNS, SASEGT. The CDR3 is 18 residues long. Trimming cost V 1 base and J 0 bases; bases outside gene matches: 7. As DNA, the CDR3 is TGTGCCAGCAGTGAAGTTCTTGGGACAGGGTATAGCAATCAGCCCCAGCATTTT. As protein: CASSEVLGTGYSNQPQHF.

This clone was recorded only once. The chain uses TRBV27 and TRBJ1-5; D unresolved. The CDR3 is 15 residues long. Trimming stripped 7 bases from V and 9 bases from J, with 22 bases between. Germline V lookup: CDR1 MNHEY, CDR2 SMNVEV (reference sequence). CDR3 nucleotides: TGTGCCAGCAAACATGGACTTGGTCCTGGTTGGCCCCAGCATTTT. Amino acids: CASKHGLGPGWPQHF.

The rearrangement links TRBV9 to TRBJ2-2; D gene ambiguous. V lost 1 base and J lost 2, with 6 bases in between. CDR1 is SGDLS, CDR2 YYNGEE, per germline. The CDR3 has 14 amino acids. As DNA, the CDR3 is TGTGCCAGCAGCGTAAGCTCCAACACCGGGGAGCTGTTTTTT. It specifies CASSVSSNTGELFF.

V usage is TRBV6-5 and J usage is TRBJ1-2, with 11 nucleotides matching TRBD1. The germline V gene has CDR1 MNHEY and CDR2 SVGAGI. This CDR3 is 16 amino acids long. Unmatched junction bases numbered 8, after V lost 4 bases and J lost 4 bases. CDR3 region: CASSSRTGGHPYGYTF. Here the CDR3 DNA reads TGTGCCAGCAGTTCTCGGACAGGGGGCCATCCCTATGGCTACACCTTC.